The rows below give T cell receptor beta chains drawn from one sample of a study of T cells in Graves' hyperthyroidism and ophthalmopathy. From the multiplex PCR reads, TCRdb called clonotypes with MiXCR, one entry per CDR3 protein. The sample carries roughly 300,000 distinct CDR3 sequences, 25% recorded once. The sample taken for sequencing was blood. These receptors were taken from a man aged 35-49 years with Graves' hyperthyroidism that later progressed to Graves' ophthalmopathy. Both conserved end residues are part of each CDR3. The size field is filled for only some rows; it gives once, few, many or a size class.

size: many
J: TRBJ1-5
V: TRBV2
CDR3: CASSVTEYSNQPQHF

size: many
J: TRBJ2-5
V: TRBV2
CDR3: CASSVDLRTQYF

size: -
J: TRBJ2-7
V: TRBV28
CDR3: CASSVSGVYEQYF

size: many
J: TRBJ2-7
V: TRBV11-3
CDR3: CASSLTPGGSDEQYF

size: many
J: TRBJ1-5
V: TRBV27
CDR3: CASSFSVDQPQHF

size: many
J: TRBJ1-1
V: TRBV6-1
CDR3: CASSEYVRTEAFF

size: many
J: TRBJ1-5
V: TRBV28
CDR3: CASSTGDQPQHF

size: -
J: TRBJ2-5
V: TRBV6-1
CDR3: CASFKGTVETQYF

size: many
J: TRBJ1-2
V: TRBV3-1
CDR3: CASSQDLGTVYGYTF

size: many
J: TRBJ1-2
V: TRBV20-1
CDR3: CSASLASNYGYTF

size: -
J: TRBJ2-7
V: TRBV29-1
CDR3: CSAGGTSFYEQYF

size: many
J: TRBJ1-1
V: TRBV24-1
CDR3: CATRGRANTEAFF

size: many
J: TRBJ1-2
V: TRBV6-1
CDR3: CASTSWGNLNGYTF

size: -
J: TRBJ2-7
V: TRBV27
CDR3: CASSLLRTGVFYEQYF

size: many
J: TRBJ2-5
V: TRBV28
CDR3: CASIRRPQETQYF

size: many
J: TRBJ1-2
V: TRBV6-5
CDR3: CASSRSGTGDGYTF

size: many
J: TRBJ2-2
V: TRBV5-1
CDR3: CASSKGDTGELFF